This entry describes one TCR beta chain. The sample holds many counts of this clonotype. Its antigen specificity is not known. Per-base qualities were not stored, and no clone one base away is much larger. Receptor libraries were prepared by RT-PCR. Sequencing instrument: Illumina HiSeq 2500. TCRdb reprocessed the public reads (quality trimming at Q25 with fastp, clone calling with MiXCR) and kept in-frame beta chains. Rows are combined by CDR3 protein, so each entry shows the most common genes and DNA. This sample lists hundreds of thousands of distinct CDR3 sequences; roughly 27% were detected once. Around 2% of the sample is held by the ten biggest clonotypes. The CDR3 contains 12 residues, cysteine and phenylalanine counted. Kept here is only the CDR3 DNA, which spans 36 bases and is read in frame from base 1. V lost 3 bases and J lost 7 bases; the stretch between them is 10 bases long. The sample originates from a study of response to subunit inactivated influenza vaccine (dated by TCRdb to between 2018 and 2020). General notes on the study: Deep quantitative T cell receptor repertoire profiling was used in the study to track responses to a trivalent subunit inactivated influenza vaccine.

On the study overall, not on this receptor specifically: According to the authors, only a limited number of new T cells may be recruited by each seasonal influenza vaccination.

The receptor's source is a man aged 50 to 59 who received an inactivated influenza vaccine. Donor details come from another sample of the same person, matched by shared clones. The chain was built from TRBV12-3 or TRBV12-4 and TRBJ2-7; TRBD2 is possibly the D segment (5 matching bases). The sequences come from CD4+ T cells sorted from PBMCs, collected 5 days after vaccination. The CDR3 protein sequence reads: CASSLPPGEQYF. The DNA reads TGTGCCAGCAGTTTGCCCCCGGGGGAGCAGTACTTC.